This TCR beta chain was documented in a study of T cell repertoires in cytomegalovirus infection. For the study at large: In public TCR beta signatures, there were indications of both CMV infection and matching HLA type.

The V gene end was trimmed by 5 bases and the J gene end by 7 bases; junction bases not matched to a gene: 13. The germline CDR1 and CDR2 sequences are PRHDT and FYEKMQ (reference sequence). The CDR3 spans 15 residues. The sample holds a few counts of this clonotype. Its matching antigen is unknown. TCRdb passed the reads through MiXCR, listing each CDR3 protein once. Among around 710,000 distinct CDR3 sequences listed, approximately 32% were seen once. V usage is TRBV13 and J usage is TRBJ1-2, with 7 bases matching TRBD1. This TCR was recovered from a human donor in good health (CMV status not recorded). Some clones in this sample may be carry-over from other donors' samples. Sample: cultured CD8+ T cells from PBMCs, taken from culture after CMV antigen stimulation. The CDR3 sequence: CASSAPDRDRGGYTF. The CDR3 DNA reads TGTGCCAGCAGCGCCCCCGACAGGGACCGAGGTGGCTACACCTTC.